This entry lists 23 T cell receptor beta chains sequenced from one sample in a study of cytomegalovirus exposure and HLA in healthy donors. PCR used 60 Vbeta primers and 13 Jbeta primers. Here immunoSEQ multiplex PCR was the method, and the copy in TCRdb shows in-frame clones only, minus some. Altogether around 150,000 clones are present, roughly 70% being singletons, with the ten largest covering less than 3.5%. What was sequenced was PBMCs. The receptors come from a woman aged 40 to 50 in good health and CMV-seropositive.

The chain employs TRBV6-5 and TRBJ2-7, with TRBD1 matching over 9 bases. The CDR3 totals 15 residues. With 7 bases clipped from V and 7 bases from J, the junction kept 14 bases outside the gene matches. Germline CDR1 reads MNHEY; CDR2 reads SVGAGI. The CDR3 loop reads CASNPDRDRAGEQYF. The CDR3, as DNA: TGTGCCAGCAATCCCGACCGGGACAGGGCTGGAGAGCAGTACTTC.

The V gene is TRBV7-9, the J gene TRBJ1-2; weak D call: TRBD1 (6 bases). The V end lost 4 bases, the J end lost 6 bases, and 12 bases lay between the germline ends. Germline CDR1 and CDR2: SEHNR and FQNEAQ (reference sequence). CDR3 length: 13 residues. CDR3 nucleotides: TGTGCCAGCAGCTCGCAGGGGCCCGATGGCTACACCTTC. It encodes CASSSQGPDGYTF.

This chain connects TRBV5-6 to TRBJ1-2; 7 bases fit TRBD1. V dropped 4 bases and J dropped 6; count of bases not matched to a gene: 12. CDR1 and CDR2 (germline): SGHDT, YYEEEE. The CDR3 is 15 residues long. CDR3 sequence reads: CASSGGTAPWNGYTF. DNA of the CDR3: TGTGCCAGCAGCGGCGGGACAGCTCCTTGGAATGGCTACACCTTC.

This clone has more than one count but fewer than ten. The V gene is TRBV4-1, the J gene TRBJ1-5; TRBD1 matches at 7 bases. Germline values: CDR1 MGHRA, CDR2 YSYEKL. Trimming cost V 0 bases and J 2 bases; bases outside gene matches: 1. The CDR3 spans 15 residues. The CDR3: CASSQEQGGNQPQHF. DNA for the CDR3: TGCGCCAGCAGCCAAGAGCAGGGGGGCAATCAGCCCCAGCATTTT.

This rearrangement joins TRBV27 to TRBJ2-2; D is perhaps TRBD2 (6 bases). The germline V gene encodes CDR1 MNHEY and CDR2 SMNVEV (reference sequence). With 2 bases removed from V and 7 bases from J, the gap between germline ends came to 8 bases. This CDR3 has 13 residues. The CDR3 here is CASSLAGSGELFF. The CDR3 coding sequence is TGTGCCAGCAGTTTAGCGGGGAGCGGGGAGCTGTTTTTT.

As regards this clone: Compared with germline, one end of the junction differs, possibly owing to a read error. For the CDR3, the DNA is TGTGCTAGCAGCTTATTAACTGACGGGGATGTCACTGAAGCTTTCTTT. Residues: CASSLLTDGDVTEAFF. J is TRBJ1-1 and V is TRBV7-7; no clear D gene. Looked up from germline, CDR1 is SSHAT and CDR2 is FNYEAQ (reference sequence). This CDR3 comprises 16 residues.

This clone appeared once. CDR3 in DNA: TGTGCCAGCAGCTTCGACGTCGGACTCCAAGAGACCCAGTACTTC. This translates into CASSFDVGLQETQYF. The chain is built from TRBV5-5 and TRBJ2-5; a possible D gene is TRBD2 (5 bases). The CDR3 is 15 residues long. Germline CDR1 and CDR2: SGHKS and YYEKEE (reference sequence). V lost 2 bases to trimming and J lost 1 base, with 12 bases between them.

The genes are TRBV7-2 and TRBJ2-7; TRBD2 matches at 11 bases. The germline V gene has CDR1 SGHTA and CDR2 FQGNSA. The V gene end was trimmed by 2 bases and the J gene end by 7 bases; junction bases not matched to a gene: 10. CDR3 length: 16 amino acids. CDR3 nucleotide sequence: TGTGCCAGCAGCTTATCCTCGCGACTAGCGGGGAGGGAGCAGTACTTC. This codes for CASSLSSRLAGREQYF. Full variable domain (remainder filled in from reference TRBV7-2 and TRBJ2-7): GAGVSQSPSNKVTEKGKDVELRCDPISGHTALYWYRQSLGQGLEFLIYFQGNSAPDKSGLPSDRFSAERTGGSVSTLTIQRTQQEDSAVYLCASSLSSRLAGREQYFGPGTRLTVT.

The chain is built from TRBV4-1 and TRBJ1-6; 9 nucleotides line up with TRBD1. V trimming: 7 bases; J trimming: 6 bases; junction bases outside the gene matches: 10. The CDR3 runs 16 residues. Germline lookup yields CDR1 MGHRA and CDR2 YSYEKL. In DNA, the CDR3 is TGCGCCAGCATCCAGACCGGGACAGGGTCTAATTCACCCCTCCACTTT. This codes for CASIQTGTGSNSPLHF.

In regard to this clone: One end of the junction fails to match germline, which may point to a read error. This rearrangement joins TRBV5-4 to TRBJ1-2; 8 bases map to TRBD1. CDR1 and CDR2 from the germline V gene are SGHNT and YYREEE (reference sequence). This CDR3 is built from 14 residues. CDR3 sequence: CASSLWTGPSGYPF. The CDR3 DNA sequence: TGTGCCAGCAGCTTGTGGACAGGGCCAAGTGGCTACCCCTTC.

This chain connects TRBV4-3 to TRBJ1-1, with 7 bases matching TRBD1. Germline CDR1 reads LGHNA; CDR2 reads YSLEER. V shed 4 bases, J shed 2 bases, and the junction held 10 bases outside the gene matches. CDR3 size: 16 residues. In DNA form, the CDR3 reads TGCGCCAGCAGCCGAGGGAGACAGGGTTTAAACACTGAAGCTTTCTTT. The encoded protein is CASSRGRQGLNTEAFF.

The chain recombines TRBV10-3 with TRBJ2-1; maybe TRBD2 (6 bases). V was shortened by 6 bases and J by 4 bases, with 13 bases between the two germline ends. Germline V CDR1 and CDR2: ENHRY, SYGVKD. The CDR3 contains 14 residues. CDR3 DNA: TGTGCCATCAGGTCCCTAGCGCAGTACAATGAGCAGTTCTTC. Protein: CAIRSLAQYNEQFF.

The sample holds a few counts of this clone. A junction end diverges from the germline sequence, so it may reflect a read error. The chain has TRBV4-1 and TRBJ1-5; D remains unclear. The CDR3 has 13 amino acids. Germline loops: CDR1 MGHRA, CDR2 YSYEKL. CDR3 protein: CASSSTTYQPQNF. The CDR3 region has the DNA TGCGCCAGCAGCTCGACAACCTATCAGCCCCAGAATTTT.

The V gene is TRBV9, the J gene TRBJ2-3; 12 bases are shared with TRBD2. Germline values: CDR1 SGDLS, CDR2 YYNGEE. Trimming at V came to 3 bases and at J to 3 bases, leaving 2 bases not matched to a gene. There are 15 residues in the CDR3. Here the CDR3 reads CASSGTSGITDTQYF. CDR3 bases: TGTGCCAGCAGCGGGACTAGCGGGATTACAGATACGCAGTATTTT.

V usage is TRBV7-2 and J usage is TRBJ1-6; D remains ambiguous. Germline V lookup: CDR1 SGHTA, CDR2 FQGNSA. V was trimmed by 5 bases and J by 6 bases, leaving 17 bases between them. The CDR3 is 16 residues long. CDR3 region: CASSLWASGFNSPLHF. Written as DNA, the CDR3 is TGTGCCAGCAGCCTTTGGGCCTCGGGATTTAATTCACCCCTCCACTTT.

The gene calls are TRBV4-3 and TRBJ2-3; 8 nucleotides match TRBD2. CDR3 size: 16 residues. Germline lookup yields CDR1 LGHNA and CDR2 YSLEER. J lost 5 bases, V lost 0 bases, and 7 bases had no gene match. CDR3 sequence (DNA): TGCGCCAGCAGCCAAGACAAGCGGGAGTGGGAAGATACGCAGTATTTT. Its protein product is CASSQDKREWEDTQYF.

The CDR3, as DNA: TGCGCCAGCCGCGGGGAAGAGACCCAGTACTTC. This codes for CASRGEETQYF. The chain employs TRBV5-1 and TRBJ2-5; D may be TRBD2 (6 bases). Germline CDR1 and CDR2: SGHRS and YFSETQ. The CDR3 length is 11 residues. Trimming removed 7 bases at V and 3 bases at J, with 7 bases between.

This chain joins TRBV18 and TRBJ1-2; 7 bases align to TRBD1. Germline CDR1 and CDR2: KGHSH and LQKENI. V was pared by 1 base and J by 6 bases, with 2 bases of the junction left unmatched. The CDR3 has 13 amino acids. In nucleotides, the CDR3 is TGTGCCAGCTCACCACGGGACAGTGATGGCTACACCTTC. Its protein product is CASSPRDSDGYTF.

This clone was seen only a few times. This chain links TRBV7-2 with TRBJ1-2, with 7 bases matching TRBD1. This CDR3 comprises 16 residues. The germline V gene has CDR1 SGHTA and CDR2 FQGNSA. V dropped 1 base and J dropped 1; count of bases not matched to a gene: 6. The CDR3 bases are TGTGCCAGCAGCTTAGGACAGGGAATTCTTAACTATGGCTACACCTTC. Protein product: CASSLGQGILNYGYTF.

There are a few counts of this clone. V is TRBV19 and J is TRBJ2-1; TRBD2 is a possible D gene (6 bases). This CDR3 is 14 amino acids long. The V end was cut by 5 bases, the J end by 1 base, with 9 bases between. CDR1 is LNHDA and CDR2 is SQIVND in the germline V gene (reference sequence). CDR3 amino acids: CASSGTPSYNEQFF. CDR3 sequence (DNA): TGTGCCAGTAGTGGGACTCCGTCCTACAATGAGCAGTTCTTC.

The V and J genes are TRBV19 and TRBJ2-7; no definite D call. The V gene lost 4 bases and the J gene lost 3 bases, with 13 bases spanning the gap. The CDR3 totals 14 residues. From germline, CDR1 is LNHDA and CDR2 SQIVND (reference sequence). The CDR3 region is CASSKTLFNYEQYF. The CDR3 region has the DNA TGTGCCAGTAGTAAGACACTTTTCAACTACGAGCAGTACTTC.

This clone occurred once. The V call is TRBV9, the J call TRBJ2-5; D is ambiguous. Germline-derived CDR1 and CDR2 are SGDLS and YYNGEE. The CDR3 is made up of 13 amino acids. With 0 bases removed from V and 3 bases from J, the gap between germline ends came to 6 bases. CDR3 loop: CASSVGGEETQYF. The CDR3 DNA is TGTGCCAGCAGCGTAGGAGGAGAAGAGACCCAGTACTTC.

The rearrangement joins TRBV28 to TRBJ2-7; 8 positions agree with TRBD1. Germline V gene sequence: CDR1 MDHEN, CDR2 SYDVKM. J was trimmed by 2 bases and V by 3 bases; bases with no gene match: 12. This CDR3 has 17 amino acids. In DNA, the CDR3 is TGTGCCAGCAGTTTTAAGGCCGGACAGGGTAAAACCTACGAGCAGTACTTC. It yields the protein CASSFKAGQGKTYEQYF.